Following are 29 T cell receptor beta chains from one sample sequenced in a study of blood T cell repertoires in COVID-19. Profiled with immunoSEQ multiplex PCR; TCRdb holds only in-frame clones, not every one. The sample holds about 480,000 clones, roughly 88% seen once. The sample taken for sequencing was PBMCs or T cells enriched from blood (not recorded which). The receptors shown here come from a woman between 40 and 50 years old who had recovered from COVID-19.

V is TRBV2 and J is TRBJ1-1; 12 positions match TRBD1. V dropped 7 bases and J dropped 4; count of bases not matched to a gene: 4. Germline V gene data show CDR1 as SNHLY and CDR2 as FYNNEI. The CDR3 has 14 residues. This CDR3 is CASKMGQGATEAFF. CDR3 DNA: TGTGCCAGCAAAATGGGACAGGGGGCCACTGAAGCTTTCTTT.

The rearrangement joins TRBV20-1 to TRBJ2-1; 8 nucleotides agree with TRBD2. In germline, CDR1 is DFQATT, CDR2 SNEGSKA (reference sequence). V was pared by 3 bases and J by 6 bases, with 4 bases of the junction left unmatched. This CDR3 is 13 amino acids long. CDR3 coding DNA: TGCAGTGCTAGTCGGGGGGGCCGCAATGAGCAGTTCTTC. Amino acids: CSASRGGRNEQFF.

The rearrangement uses TRBV5-8 and TRBJ2-5, with 7 positions matching TRBD1. The V gene's germline CDR1 is SGHTS and CDR2 YDEGEE. The CDR3 is made up of 15 amino acids. Trimming took 4 bases from V and 1 from J; bases not matched to a gene: 7. The CDR3 spells CASSPGTVTQETQYF. DNA of the CDR3: TGTGCCAGCAGCCCGGGGACAGTGACCCAAGAGACCCAGTACTTC.

The table lists this clone with a few counts. This rearrangement joins TRBV27 to TRBJ2-7; 7 bases match TRBD2. Germline CDR1 reads MNHEY; CDR2 reads SMNVEV (reference sequence). The CDR3 consists of 12 residues. The V gene end was trimmed by 0 bases and the J gene end by 9 bases; junction bases not matched to a gene: 2. The CDR3 sequence: CASSLSGGVQYF. The CDR3 nucleotides are TGTGCCAGCAGTTTATCGGGAGGGGTGCAGTACTTC.

Remarks on this clone: Germline and junction disagree at one end, which may indicate a read error. The rearrangement joins TRBV7-7 to TRBJ2-5; 14 bases line up with TRBD2. CDR1 and CDR2 from the germline V gene are SSHAT and FNYEAQ (reference sequence). This CDR3 is 15 amino acids long. The CDR3 protein is CASSMGLAGAETQYF. CDR3 nucleotides: TGTGCTAGCAGCATGGGACTAGCGGGAGCCGAGACCCAGTACTTC.

CDR3 loop: CASSRGGQGSFEQFF. The CDR3 nucleotides read TGTGCCAGCAGTAGGGGGGGACAGGGTTCCTTTGAGCAGTTCTTC. The genes are TRBV11-2 and TRBJ2-1, with 9 nucleotides matching TRBD1. CDR1 is SGHAT, CDR2 FQNNGV, per germline. CDR3 length: 15 residues. V lost 6 bases to trimming and J lost 9 bases; unmatched junction nucleotides: 12.

This clone was found once. J is TRBJ2-2 and V is TRBV29-1; a weak D match, TRBD1 (5 bases). V lost 4 bases to trimming and J lost 1 base, with 7 bases between them. The CDR3 loop spans 13 amino acids. CDR1 SQVTM and CDR2 ANQGSEA come from the germline V gene. The CDR3 DNA reads as TGCAGCGTTGGCAGGGAGAACACCGGGGAGCTGTTTTTT. This encodes CSVGRENTGELFF.

The genes are TRBV18 and TRBJ1-2; possible D gene TRBD1, 6 bases. CDR3 length equals 14 residues. Trimming took 5 bases from V and 7 from J, leaving 17 bases between them. Germline loops: CDR1 KGHSH, CDR2 LQKENI. This CDR3 is CASSSSRDIAGYTF. The CDR3 DNA sequence: TGTGCCAGCTCATCGTCCCGGGACATTGCTGGCTACACCTTC.

This chain connects TRBV11-3 to TRBJ2-7; 8 bases map to TRBD1. After removal of 5 bases from V and 6 bases from J, the junction contained 6 bases not matched to a gene. The CDR3 extends over 13 amino acids. The germline V gene has CDR1 SGHNT and CDR2 YENEEA. The CDR3 coding sequence is TGTGCCAGCAGCACTCGGACAGGGCTCGAGCAGTACTTC. This codes for CASSTRTGLEQYF.

About this clone itself: The germline gene is not matched at one end of the junction; a read error may be the cause. V gene TRBV14 combines with J gene TRBJ1-4, with D perhaps TRBD1 (6 bases). CDR1 is SGHDN, CDR2 FVKESK, per germline. The CDR3 consists of 12 residues. CDR3: CASSPLPGEGGF. The DNA for the CDR3 is TGTGCCAGCAGCCCCCTCCCCGGGGAAGGGGGTTTT.

The CDR3 bases are TGTGCCAGCAGCTTTCAAGCGGGAGGGCCCCACGAGCAGTACTTC. Protein sequence: CASSFQAGGPHEQYF. The chain uses TRBV7-2 and TRBJ2-7; 10 nucleotides agree with TRBD2. Unmatched junction bases numbered 7, after V lost 3 bases and J lost 5 bases. The V gene's germline CDR1 is SGHTA and CDR2 FQGNSA. CDR3 size: 15 residues.

This rearrangement joins TRBV27 to TRBJ1-2, with TRBD1 matching 7 bases. J lost 2 bases, V lost 4 bases, and 4 bases had no gene match. Germline CDR1 reads MNHEY; CDR2 reads SMNVEV (reference sequence). The CDR3 is 14 amino acids. CDR3 DNA sequence: TGTGCCAGCAGTTACAGGGGCCAGAACTATGGCTACACCTTC. It is translated as CASSYRGQNYGYTF.

This chain joins TRBV19 and TRBJ2-7; 9 nucleotides align to TRBD1. V was pared by 3 bases and J by 5 bases, with 8 bases of the junction left unmatched. The germline V gene encodes CDR1 LNHDA and CDR2 SQIVND (reference sequence). This CDR3 comprises 15 residues. In DNA, the CDR3 is TGTGCCAGTAGTATGGGACAGGGTGGGGTCCACGAGCAGTACTTC. Its translation: CASSMGQGGVHEQYF.

This clone showed up just a few times. CDR3 DNA: TGCAGCGTTGGTTTGACATCGGGGGTCAATGAGCAGTTCTTC. Translated: CSVGLTSGVNEQFF. This sequence joins TRBV29-1 and TRBJ2-1; tentatively, D is TRBD2 (6 bases). The length of the CDR3 is 14 residues. The germline CDR1 and CDR2 sequences are SQVTM and ANQGSEA. V was pared by 4 bases and J by 6 bases, with 16 bases between.

The J gene is TRBJ2-7, the V gene TRBV5-8; D is possibly TRBD1 (6 bases). The CDR3 is 14 amino acids. Trimming removed 9 bases at V and 0 bases at J, with 16 bases between. Per germline, CDR1 SGHTS and CDR2 YDEGEE. The CDR3 is CANPTGTNSYEQYF. CDR3 sequence (DNA): TGTGCCAACCCCACCGGGACAAACTCCTACGAGCAGTACTTC.

The chain couples TRBV9 to TRBJ1-2, with 8 bases that match TRBD1. Germline V gene lookup returns CDR1 SGDLS and CDR2 YYNGEE. V trimming: 4 bases; J trimming: 11 bases; junction bases outside the gene matches: 13. The CDR3 is made up of 14 amino acids. The CDR3 DNA sequence: TGTGCCAGCAGCTACAGGGGGTACCTAGGGTGGTACACCTTC. It translates to CASSYRGYLGWYTF.

The V and J genes are TRBV27 and TRBJ2-7, with a weak D call TRBD1 (6 bases). Germline lookup yields CDR1 MNHEY and CDR2 SMNVEV (reference sequence). CDR3 size: 13 residues. V was pared by 5 bases and J by 3 bases, with 11 bases between. The CDR3 protein is CASSLSDSYEQYF. The CDR3 bases are TGTGCCAGCAGTCTCTCGGACAGCTACGAGCAGTACTTC.

This chain links TRBV4-3 with TRBJ2-1; no clear D. The V gene's germline CDR1 is LGHNA and CDR2 YSLEER. The CDR3 consists of 16 residues. The germline V and J ends were trimmed by 0 bases and 0 bases, with 9 bases remaining between them. CDR3 sequence: CASSQDRSISYNEQFF. The CDR3 DNA reads as TGCGCCAGCAGCCAAGATCGTTCTATCTCCTACAATGAGCAGTTCTTC.

This rearrangement joins TRBV7-8 to TRBJ1-2; 10 nucleotides agree with TRBD1. CDR3 length equals 16 residues. CDR1 and CDR2 (germline): SGHVS, FQNEAQ. V lost 2 bases to trimming and J lost 5 bases; unmatched junction nucleotides: 8. CDR3 loop: CASSLMRDRGKYGYTF. DNA of the CDR3: TGTGCCAGCAGCTTAATGAGGGACAGGGGTAAATATGGCTACACCTTC.

This clone showed up many times. CDR3 in amino acids: CASSQTGSVNTEAFF. The CDR3 DNA reads as TGCGCCAGCAGCCAAACAGGGTCGGTGAACACTGAAGCTTTCTTT. The gene calls are TRBV4-3 and TRBJ1-1; D might be TRBD1 (6 bases). Trimming stripped 2 bases from V and 0 bases from J, with 10 bases between. The CDR3 is 15 residues long. Germline CDR1 is LGHNA and CDR2 is YSLEER.

The chain uses TRBV29-1 and TRBJ2-7, with D maybe TRBD1 (6 bases). This CDR3 has 13 residues. Per the germline V gene, CDR1 is SQVTM and CDR2 is ANQGSEA. The V end was cut by 7 bases, the J end by 2 bases, with 15 bases between. The CDR3 DNA is TGCAGCGCTACCGGGACAACAGCCTACGAGCAGTACTTC. It is translated as CSATGTTAYEQYF.

The chain combines TRBV7-9 with TRBJ2-1; D not certain. Trimming shortened V by 6 bases and J by 0 bases, and 9 bases separated the two germline ends. CDR1 is SEHNR and CDR2 is FQNEAQ in the germline V gene (reference sequence). This CDR3 contains 14 residues. The CDR3 sequence is CASSSLSSYNEQFF. As DNA, the CDR3 is TGTGCCAGCAGTTCACTGAGCTCCTACAATGAGCAGTTCTTC.

The V and J genes are TRBV6-5 and TRBJ1-5; D might be TRBD1 (5 bases). CDR1 is MNHEY and CDR2 is SVGAGI in the germline V gene. The CDR3 has 14 residues. Trimming left V 7 bases short and J 6 bases short, with 16 bases between. The CDR3 DNA reads TGTGCCAGCACTCTTGCCCAGGGAGGTCAGCCCCAGCATTTT. This encodes CASTLAQGGQPQHF.

This clone was found once. The chain carries TRBV19 and TRBJ2-7; D gene uncertain. CDR1 and CDR2 (germline): LNHDA, SQIVND (reference sequence). Between the trimmed V and J ends, which lost 3 bases and 0 bases, there was a span of 12 bases. The CDR3 runs 15 residues. Here the CDR3 reads CASSMVAKSSYEQYF. CDR3 sequence (DNA): TGTGCCAGTAGTATGGTCGCTAAGAGCTCCTACGAGCAGTACTTC.

This chain joins TRBV5-1 and TRBJ1-2, with TRBD1 identical over 8 bases. This CDR3 is built from 16 residues. CDR1 is SGHRS, CDR2 YFSETQ, per germline. The V gene end was trimmed by 4 bases and the J gene end by 5 bases; junction bases not matched to a gene: 13. This CDR3 reads CASSPSSTGAYYGYTF. As DNA, the CDR3 is TGCGCCAGCAGCCCAAGCTCGACAGGGGCGTATTATGGCTACACCTTC.

The chain is built from TRBV6-4 and TRBJ2-1; TRBD2 agrees at 10 bases. V shed 6 bases, J shed 9 bases, and the junction held 11 bases outside the gene matches. Germline V gene lookup returns CDR1 MRHNA and CDR2 SNTAGT. This CDR3 has 15 amino acids. CDR3 in DNA: TGTGCCAGCAGCCCCCGGACTAGCGGTATGGGTGAGCAGTTCTTC. Encoded protein: CASSPRTSGMGEQFF.

This clone was found a few times. The rearrangement uses TRBV7-2 and TRBJ1-2; D is unclear. V lost 5 bases, J lost 2 bases, and 12 bases lay in between. The CDR3 loop spans 14 amino acids. CDR1 and CDR2 (germline): SGHTA, FQGNSA. CDR3 protein: CASSVARRNYGYTF. CDR3 bases: TGTGCCAGCAGCGTTGCAAGGAGGAACTATGGCTACACCTTC.

DNA for the CDR3: TGTGCCAGCAGCCAAAGAAGCGGGCCAGGGCGCACCGGGGAGCTGTTTTTT. This codes for CASSQRSGPGRTGELFF. V is TRBV3-1 (or the pseudogene TRBV3-2) and J is TRBJ2-2; TRBD2 is a possible D gene (6 bases). CDR3 length equals 17 residues. Germline-derived CDR1 and CDR2 are LGHDT and YNNKEL (reference sequence). Trimming removed 2 bases from V and 4 bases from J, with 17 bases in between.

This chain uses TRBV27 with TRBJ1-5, with a tentative D call TRBD1 (6 bases). The length of the CDR3 is 14 residues. Deletions cut 5 bases from V and 0 bases from J, with 8 bases between. Germline V gene lookup returns CDR1 MNHEY and CDR2 SMNVEV (reference sequence). CDR3 coding DNA: TGTGCCAGCAGTGGACAGTATAGCAATCAGCCCCAGCATTTT. This gives the protein CASSGQYSNQPQHF.